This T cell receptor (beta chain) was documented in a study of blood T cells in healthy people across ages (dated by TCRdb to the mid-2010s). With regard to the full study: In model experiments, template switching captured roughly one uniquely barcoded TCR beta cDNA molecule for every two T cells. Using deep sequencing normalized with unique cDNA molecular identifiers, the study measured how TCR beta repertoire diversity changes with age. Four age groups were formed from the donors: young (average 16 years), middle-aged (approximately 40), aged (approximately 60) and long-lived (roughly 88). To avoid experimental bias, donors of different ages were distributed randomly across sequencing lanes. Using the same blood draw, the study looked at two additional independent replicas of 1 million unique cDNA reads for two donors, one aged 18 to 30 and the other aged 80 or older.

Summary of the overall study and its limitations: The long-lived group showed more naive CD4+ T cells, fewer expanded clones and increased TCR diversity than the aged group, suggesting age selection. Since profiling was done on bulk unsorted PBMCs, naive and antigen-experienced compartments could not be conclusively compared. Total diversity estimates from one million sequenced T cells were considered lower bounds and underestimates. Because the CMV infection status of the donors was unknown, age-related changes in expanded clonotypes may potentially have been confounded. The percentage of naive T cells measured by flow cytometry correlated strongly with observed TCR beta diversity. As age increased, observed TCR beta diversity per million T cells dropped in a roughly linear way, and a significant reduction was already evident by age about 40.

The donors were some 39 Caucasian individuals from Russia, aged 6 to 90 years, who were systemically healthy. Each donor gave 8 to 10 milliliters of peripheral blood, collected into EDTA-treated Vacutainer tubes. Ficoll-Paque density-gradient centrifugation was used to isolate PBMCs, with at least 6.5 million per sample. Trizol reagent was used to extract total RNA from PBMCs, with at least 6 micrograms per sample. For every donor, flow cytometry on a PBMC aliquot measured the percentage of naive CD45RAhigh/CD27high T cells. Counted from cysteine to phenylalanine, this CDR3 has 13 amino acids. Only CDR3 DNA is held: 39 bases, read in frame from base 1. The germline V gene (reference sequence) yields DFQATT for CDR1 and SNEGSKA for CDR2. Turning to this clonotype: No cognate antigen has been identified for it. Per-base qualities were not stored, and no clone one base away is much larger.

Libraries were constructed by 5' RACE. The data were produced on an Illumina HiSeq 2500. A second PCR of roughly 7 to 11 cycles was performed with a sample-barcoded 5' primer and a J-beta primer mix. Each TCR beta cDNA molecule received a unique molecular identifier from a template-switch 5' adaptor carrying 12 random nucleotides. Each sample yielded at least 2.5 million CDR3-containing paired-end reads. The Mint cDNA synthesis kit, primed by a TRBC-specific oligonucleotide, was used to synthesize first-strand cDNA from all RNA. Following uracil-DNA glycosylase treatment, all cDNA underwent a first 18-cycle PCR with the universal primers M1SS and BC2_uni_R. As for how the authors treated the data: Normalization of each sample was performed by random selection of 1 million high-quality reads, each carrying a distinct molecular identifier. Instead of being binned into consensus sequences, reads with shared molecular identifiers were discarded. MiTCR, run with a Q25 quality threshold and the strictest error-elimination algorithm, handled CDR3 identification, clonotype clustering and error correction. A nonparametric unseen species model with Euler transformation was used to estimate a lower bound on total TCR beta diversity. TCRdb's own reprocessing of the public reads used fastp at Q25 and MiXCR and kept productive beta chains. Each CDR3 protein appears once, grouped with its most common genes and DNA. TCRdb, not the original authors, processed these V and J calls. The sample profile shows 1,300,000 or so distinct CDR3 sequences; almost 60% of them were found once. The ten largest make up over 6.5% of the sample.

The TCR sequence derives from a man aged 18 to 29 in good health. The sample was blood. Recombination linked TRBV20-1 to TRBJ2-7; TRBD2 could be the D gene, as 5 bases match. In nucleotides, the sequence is TGCAGCGGGATTGAGGGAACCTCCTACGAGCAGTACTTC. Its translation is CSGIEGTSYEQYF.